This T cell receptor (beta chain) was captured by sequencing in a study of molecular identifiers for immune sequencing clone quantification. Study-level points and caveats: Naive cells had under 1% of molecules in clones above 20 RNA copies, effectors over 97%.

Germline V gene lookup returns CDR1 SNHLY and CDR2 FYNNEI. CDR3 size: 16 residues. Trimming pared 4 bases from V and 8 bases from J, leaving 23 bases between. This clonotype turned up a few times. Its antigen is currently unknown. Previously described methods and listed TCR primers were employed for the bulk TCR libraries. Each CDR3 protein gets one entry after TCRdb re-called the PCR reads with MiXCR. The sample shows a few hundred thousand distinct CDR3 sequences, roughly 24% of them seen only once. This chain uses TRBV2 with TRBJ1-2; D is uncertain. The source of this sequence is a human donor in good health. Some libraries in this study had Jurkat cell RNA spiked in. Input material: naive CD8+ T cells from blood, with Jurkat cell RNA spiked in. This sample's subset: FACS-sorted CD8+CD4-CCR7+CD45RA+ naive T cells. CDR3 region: CASSGGGPPRLQGYTF. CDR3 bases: TGTGCCAGCAGTGGAGGAGGACCTCCCCGCCTTCAGGGCTACACCTTC. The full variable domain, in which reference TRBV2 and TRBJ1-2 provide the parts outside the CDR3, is EPEVTQTPSHQVTQMGQEVILRCVPISNHLYFYWYRQILGQKVEFLVSFYNNEISEKSEIFDDQFSVERPDGSNFTLKIRSTKLEDSAMYFCASSGGGPPRLQGYTFGSGTRLTVV.